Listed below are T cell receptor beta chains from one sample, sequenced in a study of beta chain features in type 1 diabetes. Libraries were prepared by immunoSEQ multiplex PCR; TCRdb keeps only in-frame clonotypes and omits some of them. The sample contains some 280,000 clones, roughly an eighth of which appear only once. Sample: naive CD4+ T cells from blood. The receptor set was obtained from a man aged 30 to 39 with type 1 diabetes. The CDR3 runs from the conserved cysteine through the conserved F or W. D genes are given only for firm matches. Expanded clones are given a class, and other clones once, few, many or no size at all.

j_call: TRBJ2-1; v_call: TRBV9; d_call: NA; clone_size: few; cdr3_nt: TGTGCCAGCAGCGTAGGCCAGGGGAGCTCCTACAATGAGCAGTTCTTC; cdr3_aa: CASSVGQGSSYNEQFF
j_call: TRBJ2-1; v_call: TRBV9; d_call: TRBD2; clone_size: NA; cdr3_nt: TGTGCCAGCACCTCCGGACTAGCGGGAGGCGGTGAGCAGTTCTTC; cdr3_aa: CASTSGLAGGGEQFF
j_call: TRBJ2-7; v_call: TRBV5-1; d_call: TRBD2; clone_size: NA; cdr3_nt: TGCGCCAGCAGCTTAGGCGGGAGGCCTTCCGCCGAGCAGTACTTC; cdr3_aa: CASSLGGRPSAEQYF
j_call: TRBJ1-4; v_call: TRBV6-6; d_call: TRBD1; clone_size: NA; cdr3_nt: TGTGCCAGTTGTCCGGGACAGGGTGGTAATGAAAAACTGTTTTTT; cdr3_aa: CASCPGQGGNEKLFF
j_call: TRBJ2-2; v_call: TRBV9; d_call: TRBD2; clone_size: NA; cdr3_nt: TGTGCCAGCAGCGTAAGCGGGAGCGGACATACCGGGGAGCTGTTTTTT; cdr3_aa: CASSVSGSGHTGELFF
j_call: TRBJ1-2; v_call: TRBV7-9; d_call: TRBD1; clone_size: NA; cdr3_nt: TGTGCCAGCAGCCCCGATGGCGACAGGGTTCGCTACACCTTC; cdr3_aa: CASSPDGDRVRYTF
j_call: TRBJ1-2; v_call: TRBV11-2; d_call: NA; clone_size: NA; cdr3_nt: TGTGCCAGCAGCCTCTACAGGGATGGCTACACCTTC; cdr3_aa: CASSLYRDGYTF
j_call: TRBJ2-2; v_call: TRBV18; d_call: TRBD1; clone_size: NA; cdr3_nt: TGTGCCAGCTCATCGACGGGACAGCTCACCGGGGAGCTGTTTTTT; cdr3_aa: CASSSTGQLTGELFF
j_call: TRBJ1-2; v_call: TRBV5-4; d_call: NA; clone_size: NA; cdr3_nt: TGTGCCAGCAGCTTGGAACGGGGGGATCGTGGCTACACCTTC; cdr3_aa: CASSLERGDRGYTF
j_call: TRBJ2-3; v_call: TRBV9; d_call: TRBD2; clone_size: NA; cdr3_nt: TGTGCCAGCAGCTTTACGACTAGCGGAGAGGTAGCAGATACGCAGTATTTT; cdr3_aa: CASSFTTSGEVADTQYF
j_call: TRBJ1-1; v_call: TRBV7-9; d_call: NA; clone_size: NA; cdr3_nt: TGTGCCAGCAGCTCCGGGGGAAACACTGAAGCTTTCTTT; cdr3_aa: CASSSGGNTEAFF
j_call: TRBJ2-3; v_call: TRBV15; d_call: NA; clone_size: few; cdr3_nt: TGTGCCACCAGCAGACCGTCCACAGATACGCAGTATTTT; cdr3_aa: CATSRPSTDTQYF
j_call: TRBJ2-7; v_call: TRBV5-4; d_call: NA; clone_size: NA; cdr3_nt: TGTGCCAGCAGCTGGCCCCTAGGCGAGCAGTACTTC; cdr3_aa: CASSWPLGEQYF
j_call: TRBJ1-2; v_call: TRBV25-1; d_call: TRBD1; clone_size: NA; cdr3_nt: TGTGCCAGCGTGAAGGCAGGGGGTTTGGATGGCTACACCTTC; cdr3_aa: CASVKAGGLDGYTF
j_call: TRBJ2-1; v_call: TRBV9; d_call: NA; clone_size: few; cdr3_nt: TGTGCCAGCAGCGTAGCTCCGGGACAACTGCAGCAGTTCTTC; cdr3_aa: CASSVAPGQLQQFF
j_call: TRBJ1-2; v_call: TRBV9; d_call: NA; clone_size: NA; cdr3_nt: TGTGCCAGCAGCGTAGGGGCAACCTCTAACTATGGCTACACCTTC; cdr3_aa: CASSVGATSNYGYTF
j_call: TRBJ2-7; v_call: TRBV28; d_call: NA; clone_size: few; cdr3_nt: TGTGCCAGCAGTTCAACGGGGATGGCGCACGAGCAGTACTTC; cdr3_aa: CASSSTGMAHEQYF
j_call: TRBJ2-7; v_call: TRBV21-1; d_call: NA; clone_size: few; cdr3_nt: TGTGCCAGCAGCAATAAAGCGAGACCTGCGGAGTACTTC; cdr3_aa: CASSNKARPAEYF